This TCR beta chain was found in a study of cytomegalovirus exposure and HLA in healthy donors. General study points: Later analysis identified about 15,000 TCR beta sequences associated with HLA alleles, using a false discovery rate threshold of 0.05.

The V end lost 1 base, the J end lost 3 bases, and 10 bases lay between the germline ends. The CDR3 is 14 amino acids. The V gene's germline CDR1 is ENHRY and CDR2 SYGVKD. This clone came up a few times. What it binds is not known. Use of 60 Vbeta and 13 Jbeta primers characterized the PCR. Original methodology: Roughly 10 million shared chains were among 80 million or so unique TCR beta chains counted in a later analysis. Clones were read by immunoSEQ multiplex PCR, and TCRdb kept only the in-frame ones, dropping some. From that table come the V and J calls and clone size; the DNA was used to work out D and trimming. The top ten hold 2% to 3% of the sample, which has roughly 38,000 clones, 85% to 95% seen once.

The sequenced sample was PBMCs. This rearrangement joins TRBV10-3 to TRBJ2-7; unclear D gene. The sequence was collected from a woman younger than 35 in good health and CMV-seronegative. CDR3 coding DNA: TGTGCCATCAGTGAGTGGCTAGACGACTACGAGCAGTACTTC. It yields the protein CAISEWLDDYEQYF.